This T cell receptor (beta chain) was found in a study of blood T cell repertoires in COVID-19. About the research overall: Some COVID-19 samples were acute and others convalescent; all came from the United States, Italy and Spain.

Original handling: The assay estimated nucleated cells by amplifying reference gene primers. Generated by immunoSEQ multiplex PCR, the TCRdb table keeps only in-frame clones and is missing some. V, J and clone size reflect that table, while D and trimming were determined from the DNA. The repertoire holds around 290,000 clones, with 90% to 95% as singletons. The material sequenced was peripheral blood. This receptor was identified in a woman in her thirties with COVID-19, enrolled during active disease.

CDR3 sequence: CASSLGGDYLNEQFF. The DNA for the CDR3 is TGTGCCAGCAGCTTGGGAGGTGACTACCTCAATGAGCAGTTCTTC. V and J are TRBV5-4 and TRBJ2-1, with D possibly matching TRBD2 (5 bases). Deletions cut 0 bases from V and 6 bases from J, with 13 bases between. CDR1 and CDR2 (germline): SGHNT, YYREEE (reference sequence). The CDR3 sequence is 15 residues long.